This TCR beta chain was sequenced during a study of shared clonotypes between healthy human individuals. J lost 5 bases, V lost 2 bases, and 20 bases had no gene match. This CDR3 contains 19 residues. Germline CDR1 reads SGHTA; CDR2 reads FQGNSA. Libraries were prepared by immunoSEQ multiplex PCR; TCRdb keeps only in-frame clonotypes and omits some of them. The sample records about half a million clones, roughly 85% being singletons. Sequences were obtained from PBMCs. The chain couples TRBV7-2 to TRBJ1-2; 7 positions agree with TRBD1. The receptor's source is a woman aged 40 to 55 in good health. Some clones in this sample may be carry-over from other donors' samples. DNA for the CDR3: TGTGCCAGCAGCTTACGCAAGGGGGCCGACAGTCGCTCTCGGTATGGCTACACCTTC. This encodes CASSLRKGADSRSRYGYTF.